This record looks at one T cell receptor (beta chain) sequence and its context. Its specificity is unknown. This specimen comes from a study of T-cell reconstitution after alpha-beta-depleted transplantation in children. Study-wide points: The study traced high day-60 TCRbeta diversity in some patients to surviving recipient T cells and thymic progenitors.

The CDR3 extends over 15 amino acids. Deletions cut 1 base from V and 3 bases from J, with 10 bases between. From germline, CDR1 is LNHNV and CDR2 YYDKDF (reference sequence). Researchers prepared the TCRbeta library using unique molecular identifiers, the study reports. TCRdb re-called the PCR reads with MiXCR, one entry per CDR3 protein. Of about 980,000 distinct CDR3 sequences listed, roughly 29% were seen once; the top ten hold about 28%. The sample consisted of PBMCs, mostly from graft donor cells, taken 360 days after TCRalphabeta/CD19-depleted stem cell transplant. The TCR sequence derives from a boy in the first two years of life who had a stem cell transplant for SCID, so the T cells may come from the graft donor. J is TRBJ2-1 and V is TRBV15, with D possibly matching TRBD1 (5 bases). The CDR3 DNA follows: TGTGCCACCAGCAGAGCAGGGTATGGCTACAATGAGCAGTTCTTC. Translated, it gives CATSRAGYGYNEQFF.